Presented here are 7 T cell receptor beta chains from one specimen sequenced in a study of post-analysis software for immune sequencing data. The antigens these receptors bind are not known. Study-wide results and limits: The five TRBV segments detected at higher frequency in patients than in controls included TRBV5-6, TRBV5-1 and TRBV20-1.

Unique-molecular-identifier-tagged TCR beta cDNA libraries were used. MiXCR was run by TCRdb on the PCR reads, yielding one entry per CDR3 protein. Of hundreds of thousands of distinct CDR3 sequences in the sample, about 32% were seen once. The sequencing sample was made of blood. These receptors came from a girl aged 5-17 years with multiple sclerosis.

The chain links TRBV5-1 to TRBJ2-1; 7 nucleotides agree with TRBD1. The junction had 4 bases not matched to a gene; V was cut back by 4 bases and J by 6 bases. The CDR3 contains 13 residues. CDR1 and CDR2 from the germline V gene are SGHRS and YFSETQ. Written as DNA, the CDR3 is TGCGCCAGCAGCGCACAGGGGCCCAATGAGCAGTTCTTC. Protein: CASSAQGPNEQFF.

This chain connects TRBV6-2 or TRBV6-3 to TRBJ2-1, with D unclear. The V and J ends lost 2 bases and 6 bases respectively, with 11 bases between them. CDR1 is MNHEY, CDR2 SVGEGT, per germline. This CDR3 is 14 amino acids long. This chain's CDR3 is CASSYMDRSNEQFF. CDR3 sequence (DNA): TGTGCCAGCAGTTACATGGATAGGAGCAATGAGCAGTTCTTC.

The chain links TRBV7-9 to TRBJ1-1; D might be TRBD1 (5 bases). From germline, CDR1 is SEHNR and CDR2 FQNEAQ (reference sequence). V shed 6 bases and J shed 8 bases, with 13 bases lying between them. CDR3 size: 12 residues. As DNA, the CDR3 is TGTGCCAGCAGTTCAATGGGGACGGAAGCTTTCTTT. This codes for CASSSMGTEAFF. Full variable domain (missing parts from reference TRBV7-9 and TRBJ1-1): DTGVSQNPRHKITKRGQNVTFRCDPISEHNRLYWYRQTLGQGPEFLTYFQNEAQLEKSRLLSDRFSAERPKGSFSTLEIQRTEQGDSAMYLCASSSMGTEAFFGQGTRLTVV.

This clonotype was found a few times. The J gene is TRBJ1-1, the V gene TRBV29-1; D is perhaps TRBD1 (5 bases). CDR3 length: 12 residues. Trimming took 6 bases from V and 2 from J, leaving 10 bases between them. CDR1 is SQVTM and CDR2 is ANQGSEA in the germline V gene. The CDR3 sequence is CSVSRGNTEAFF. The CDR3 DNA sequence: TGCAGCGTCTCGAGGGGAAACACTGAAGCTTTCTTT. Looking up the rest from reference TRBV29-1 and TRBJ1-1 gives the full variable domain: SAVISQKPSRDICQRGTSLTIQCQVDSQVTMMFWYRQQPGQSLTLIATANQGSEATYESGFVIDKFPISRPNLTFSTLTVSNMSPEDSSIYLCSVSRGNTEAFFGQGTRLTVV.

The chain combines TRBV5-1 with TRBJ1-6, with D possibly matching TRBD1 (5 bases). Trimming left V 4 bases short and J 8 bases short, with 10 bases between. The germline V gene encodes CDR1 SGHRS and CDR2 YFSETQ. The CDR3 loop spans 13 amino acids. The CDR3 coding sequence is TGCGCCAGCAGCCTCGGGGGGGATTCACCCCTCCACTTT. Its protein product is CASSLGGDSPLHF.

The chain couples TRBV9 to TRBJ1-4, with 7 bases fitting TRBD1. Per germline, CDR1 SGDLS and CDR2 YYNGEE. V trimming: 3 bases; J trimming: 8 bases; junction bases outside the gene matches: 7. This CDR3 spans 14 amino acids. The CDR3 region is CASSDGQVREKLFF. CDR3 nucleotides: TGTGCCAGCAGCGACGGACAGGTTAGAGAAAAACTGTTTTTT. The full variable domain, rest sourced from reference TRBV9 and TRBJ1-4, is DSGVTQTPKHLITATGQRVTLRCSPRSGDLSVYWYQQSLDQGLQFLIQYYNGEERAKGNILERFSAQQFPDLHSELNLSSLELGDSALYFCASSDGQVREKLFFGSGTQLSVL.

As for this clonotype: This sequence may be a read error, since a much larger clone differs from it by one base. J is TRBJ1-2 and V is TRBV6-6, with D possibly TRBD1 on 6 matching bases. From germline, CDR1 is MNHNY and CDR2 SVGAGI (reference sequence). The CDR3 is made up of 13 amino acids. CDR3 loop: CASRQELNYGHTF. The DNA of the CDR3 is TGTGCCAGTAGACAGGAACTAAACTATGGCCACACCTTC.